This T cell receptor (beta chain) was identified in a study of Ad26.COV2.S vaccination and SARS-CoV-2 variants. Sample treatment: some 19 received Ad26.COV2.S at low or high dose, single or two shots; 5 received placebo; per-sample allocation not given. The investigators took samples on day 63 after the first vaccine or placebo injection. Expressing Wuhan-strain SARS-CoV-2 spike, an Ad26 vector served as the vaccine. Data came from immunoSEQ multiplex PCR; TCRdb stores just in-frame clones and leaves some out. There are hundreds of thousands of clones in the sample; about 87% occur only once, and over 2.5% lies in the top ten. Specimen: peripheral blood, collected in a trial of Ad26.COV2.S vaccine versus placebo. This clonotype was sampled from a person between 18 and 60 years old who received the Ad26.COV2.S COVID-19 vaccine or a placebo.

CDR3 DNA sequence: TGTGCCAGCAGCCAAGATCCGGCCTTGGGACAGGGGTCTTTTCGTGGCTACACCTTC. Residues: CASSQDPALGQGSFRGYTF. The gene calls are TRBV3-1 (or the pseudogene TRBV3-2) and TRBJ1-2, with 10 bases fitting TRBD1. With 0 bases clipped from V and 7 bases from J, the junction kept 17 bases outside the gene matches. The CDR3 loop spans 19 amino acids. Germline CDR1 reads LGHDT; CDR2 reads YNNKEL (reference sequence).